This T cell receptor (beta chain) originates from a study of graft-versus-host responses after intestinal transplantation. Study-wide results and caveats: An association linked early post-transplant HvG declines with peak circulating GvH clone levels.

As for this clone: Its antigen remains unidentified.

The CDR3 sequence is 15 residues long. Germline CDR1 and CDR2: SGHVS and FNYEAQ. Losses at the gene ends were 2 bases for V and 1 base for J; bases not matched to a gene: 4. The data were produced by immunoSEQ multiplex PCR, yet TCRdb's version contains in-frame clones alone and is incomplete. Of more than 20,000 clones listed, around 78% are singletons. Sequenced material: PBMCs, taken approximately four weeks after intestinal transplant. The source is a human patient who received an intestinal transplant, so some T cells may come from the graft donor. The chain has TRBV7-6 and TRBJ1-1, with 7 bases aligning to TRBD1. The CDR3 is CASSLNRGGNTEAFF. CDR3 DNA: TGTGCCAGCAGCTTAAACAGGGGAGGGAACACTGAAGCTTTCTTT.